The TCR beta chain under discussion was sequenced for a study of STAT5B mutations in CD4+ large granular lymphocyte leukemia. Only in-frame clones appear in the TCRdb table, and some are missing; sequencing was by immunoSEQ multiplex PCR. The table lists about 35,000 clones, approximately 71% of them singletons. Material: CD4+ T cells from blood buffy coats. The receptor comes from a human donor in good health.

Here the CDR3 DNA reads TGTGCCAGTAGTATCCCTGGGCCTATTGAAAAACTGTTTTTT. This sequence encodes CASSIPGPIEKLFF. V is TRBV19 and J is TRBJ1-4, with D uncertain. V lost 3 bases and J lost 7, with 12 bases in between. The CDR3 length is 14 residues. Germline V gene lookup returns CDR1 LNHDA and CDR2 SQIVND (reference sequence). Drawing the rest from reference TRBV19 and TRBJ1-4, the complete variable domain is DGGITQSPKYLFRKEGQNVTLSCEQNLNHDAMYWYRQDPGQGLRLIYYSQIVNDFQKGDIAEGYSVSREKKESFPLTVTSAQKNPTAFYLCASSIPGPIEKLFFGSGTQLSVL.